The 24 T cell receptor beta chains reported below all come from one sample, sequenced in a study of blood T cell repertoires in COVID-19. Clones were sequenced by immunoSEQ multiplex PCR, and TCRdb holds only the in-frame ones, with some missing. The sample consists of 250,000 to 300,000 clones, approximately 85% of them appearing once. Sequencing was performed on PBMCs or T cells enriched from blood (not recorded which). The receptors were sampled from a woman aged 45-65 years who had recovered from COVID-19.

The DNA for the CDR3 is TGTGCCAGCAGTCCAGACAGGGCAACCTCCTACGAGCAGTACTTC. Protein sequence: CASSPDRATSYEQYF. The genes are TRBV6-5 and TRBJ2-7; 7 bases fit TRBD1. J lost 0 bases, V lost 5 bases, and 7 bases had no gene match. Germline V gene sequence: CDR1 MNHEY, CDR2 SVGAGI. This CDR3 has 15 residues.

The rearrangement joins TRBV5-1 to TRBJ2-1; 10 bases agree with TRBD2. The CDR3 is made up of 16 amino acids. Germline loops: CDR1 SGHRS, CDR2 YFSETQ. Trimming at V came to 2 bases and at J to 9 bases, leaving 11 bases not matched to a gene. In nucleotides, the CDR3 is TGCGCCAGCAGCTTTTCACTCGGGACTAGCGATGGTGAGCAGTTCTTC. Translation: CASSFSLGTSDGEQFF.

The chain is built from TRBV5-1 and TRBJ2-1; D uncertain. Trimming left V 1 base short and J 8 bases short, with 4 bases between. The CDR3 is 11 amino acids. Germline CDR1 reads SGHRS; CDR2 reads YFSETQ. The CDR3: CASSLLDEQFF. The CDR3 region has the DNA TGCGCCAGCAGCTTGCTAGATGAGCAGTTCTTC.

This chain connects TRBV27 to TRBJ1-6, with D tentatively TRBD1 (6 bases). Germline V gene sequence: CDR1 MNHEY, CDR2 SMNVEV (reference sequence). Trimming stripped 4 bases from V and 7 bases from J, with 8 bases between. The CDR3 has 13 amino acids. The CDR3 region is CASSSTGNSPLHF. The CDR3 DNA is TGTGCCAGCAGTTCAACAGGGAATTCACCCCTCCACTTT.

The chain carries TRBV14 and TRBJ1-1, with unresolved D. CDR1 and CDR2 (germline): SGHDN, FVKESK. Trimming shortened V by 1 base and J by 4 bases, and 7 bases separated the two germline ends. The CDR3 extends over 13 amino acids. CDR3 coding DNA: TGTGCCAGCAGCCAAGTATGGAGCACTGAAGCTTTCTTT. Residues: CASSQVWSTEAFF.

This clone was counted a single time. Other DNA sequences in this sample translate to the same CDR3. The chain is built from TRBV3-1 (or the pseudogene TRBV3-2) and TRBJ1-3; D not resolved. Germline lookup yields CDR1 LGHDT and CDR2 YNNKEL (reference sequence). Trimming removed 2 bases at V and 0 bases at J, with 5 bases between. This CDR3 is built from 14 residues. In DNA form, the CDR3 reads TGTGCCAGCAGCCAACGGGGCTCTGGAAACACCATATATTTT. Its translation: CASSQRGSGNTIYF.

This clone was seen only once. V gene TRBV7-9 combines with J gene TRBJ1-1; 8 positions agree with TRBD1. After removal of 6 bases from V and 8 bases from J, the junction contained 8 bases not matched to a gene. There are 13 residues in the CDR3. CDR1 is SEHNR and CDR2 is FQNEAQ in the germline V gene (reference sequence). As DNA, the CDR3 is TGTGCCAGCAGTCTCACAGGGGGAAGCGAAGCTTTCTTT. As protein: CASSLTGGSEAFF.

This sequence joins TRBV5-1 and TRBJ2-7, with TRBD2 matching 10 bases. Germline V lookup: CDR1 SGHRS, CDR2 YFSETQ. The CDR3 is 14 residues long. Trimming removed 1 base from V and 4 bases from J; junction bases left unmatched: 2. The CDR3 DNA reads as TGCGCCAGCAGCTTGAGCGGGAGGGGATACGAGCAGTACTTC. It encodes CASSLSGRGYEQYF.

The rearrangement uses TRBV28 and TRBJ2-3; 8 bases line up with TRBD1. This CDR3 contains 15 residues. CDR1 and CDR2 (germline): MDHEN, SYDVKM. V gave up 2 bases and J gave up 2 bases; unmatched junction bases: 3. As DNA, the CDR3 is TGTGCCAGCAGTTTACGGACAGGGTTCACAGATACGCAGTATTTT. The encoded protein is CASSLRTGFTDTQYF.

This sequence joins TRBV18 and TRBJ1-3; a weak D match, TRBD1 (6 bases). The CDR3 has 14 amino acids. Germline CDR1 and CDR2: KGHSH and LQKENI. Trimming took 3 bases from V and 2 from J, leaving 8 bases between them. Here the CDR3 reads CASSPGTPGNTIYF. DNA of the CDR3: TGTGCCAGCTCACCCGGGACACCTGGAAACACCATATATTTT.

Worth noting for this clone: This sample also contains other DNA sequences that code for the same CDR3. The rearrangement links TRBV6-5 to TRBJ1-6; D is possibly TRBD1 (5 bases). Trimming pared 0 bases from V and 7 bases from J, leaving 7 bases between. The CDR3 loop spans 14 amino acids. Germline CDR1 is MNHEY and CDR2 is SVGAGI. In DNA form, the CDR3 reads TGTGCCAGCAGTTACTCGGGGGGAAATTCACCCCTCCACTTT. Encoded protein: CASSYSGGNSPLHF.

This chain joins TRBV6-4 and TRBJ1-1; D possibly corresponds to TRBD1 (5 bases). The germline V gene has CDR1 MRHNA and CDR2 SNTAGT. Trimming took off 10 bases at V and 4 bases at J, with 7 bases between the two ends. The CDR3 spans 10 residues. The CDR3 sequence is CANQGTEAFF. CDR3 in DNA: TGTGCCAACCAGGGCACTGAAGCTTTCTTT.

The rearrangement joins TRBV3-1 (or the pseudogene TRBV3-2) to TRBJ1-5, with 7 bases identical to TRBD1. This CDR3 is built from 14 residues. Germline CDR1 and CDR2: LGHDT and YNNKEL (reference sequence). J lost 7 bases, V lost 1 base, and 4 bases had no gene match. CDR3 sequence reads: CASSQARDSQPQHF. CDR3 DNA: TGTGCCAGCAGCCAAGCCAGGGACAGCCAGCCCCAGCATTTT.

J is TRBJ1-2 and V is TRBV9; 9 bases are shared with TRBD1. Trimming at V came to 7 bases and at J to 5 bases, leaving 3 bases not matched to a gene. The V gene's germline CDR1 is SGDLS and CDR2 YYNGEE. CDR3 length equals 12 residues. The CDR3 region has the DNA TGTGCCAGCGGGACAGGGAGTTATGGCTACACCTTC. It translates to CASGTGSYGYTF.

The chain recombines TRBV18 with TRBJ2-1, with TRBD2 matching 8 bases. The V gene end was trimmed by 3 bases and the J gene end by 4 bases; junction bases not matched to a gene: 11. Germline V gene data show CDR1 as KGHSH and CDR2 as LQKENI. CDR3 size: 17 residues. CDR3 sequence: CASSPYMAGRGYNEQFF. In DNA form, the CDR3 reads TGTGCCAGCTCACCCTACATGGCCGGGAGGGGGTACAATGAGCAGTTCTTC.

This chain joins TRBV11-3 and TRBJ2-2, with unresolved D. The CDR3 covers 15 residues. Germline V lookup: CDR1 SGHNT, CDR2 YENEEA. Trimming removed 1 base at V and 6 bases at J, with 12 bases between. CDR3 loop: CASSLGAGHAGELFF. CDR3 nucleotides: TGTGCCAGCAGCTTAGGGGCCGGCCATGCCGGGGAGCTGTTTTTT.

This clone was observed a few times. The V call is TRBV19, the J call TRBJ1-5, with 9 bases aligning to TRBD1. V was clipped by 1 base and J by 4 bases; unmatched bases: 11. CDR1 LNHDA and CDR2 SQIVND come from the germline V gene (reference sequence). The CDR3 spans 18 residues. CDR3 bases: TGTGCCAGTAGTATAGGGAGGACAGGGGAAGTAGGAAATCAGCCCCAGCATTTT. As protein: CASSIGRTGEVGNQPQHF.

CDR3 nucleotides: TGTGCCAGCAGCCTTACCTCCGGCGGCTCCGGAGGGAATGAGCAGTTCTTC. Translating gives CASSLTSGGSGGNEQFF. The chain joins TRBV4-2 to TRBJ2-1; the D gene is possibly TRBD2 (6 bases). V lost 4 bases, J lost 7 bases, and 23 bases lay in between. Germline-derived CDR1 and CDR2 are LGHNA and YNFKEQ. The CDR3 spans 17 residues.

V and J are TRBV6-1 and TRBJ1-2; no reliable D call. With 3 bases removed from V and 10 bases from J, the gap between germline ends came to 15 bases. The V gene's germline CDR1 is MNHNS and CDR2 SASEGT. CDR3 size: 13 residues. The chain's CDR3 is CASSEDGELAYTF. The CDR3 nucleotides read TGTGCCAGCAGTGAGGACGGAGAACTAGCCTACACCTTC.

The genes are TRBV6-5 and TRBJ1-2; D perhaps matches TRBD1 (5 bases). V was clipped by 4 bases and J by 6 bases, with 12 bases between them. Per germline, CDR1 MNHEY and CDR2 SVGAGI. This CDR3 spans 13 amino acids. CDR3 DNA: TGTGCCAGCAGTTCGGGGGTCTGGGATGGCTACACCTTC. It yields the protein CASSSGVWDGYTF.

This clone was seen a few times. The chain carries TRBV9 and TRBJ2-1, with TRBD2 matching 12 bases. Germline V lookup: CDR1 SGDLS, CDR2 YYNGEE. V was pared by 7 bases and J by 0 bases, with 5 bases of the junction left unmatched. This CDR3 is 16 amino acids long. CDR3 DNA sequence: TGTGCCAGCCACCCGGGACTAGCGGGCTCCTACAATGAGCAGTTCTTC. It yields the protein CASHPGLAGSYNEQFF.

The chain couples TRBV12-3 or TRBV12-4 to TRBJ1-1; D uncertain. Trimming took 3 bases from V and 10 from J, leaving 9 bases between them. This CDR3 spans 11 amino acids. This CDR3 reads CASSFFEGAFF. The CDR3 coding sequence is TGTGCCAGCAGTTTTTTCGAGGGAGCTTTCTTT.

This chain joins TRBV5-6 and TRBJ2-7, with D unresolved. V lost 3 bases and J 3 bases, leaving 13 bases between the germline ends. Germline CDR1 SGHDT, CDR2 YYEEEE. The CDR3 covers 14 residues. CDR3 in amino acids: CASSSTSSLYEQYF. The CDR3 DNA sequence: TGTGCCAGCAGCTCGACTTCCTCCCTCTACGAGCAGTACTTC.

The chain combines TRBV18 with TRBJ1-2; the D is unclear. CDR3 size: 15 residues. Germline V gene sequence: CDR1 KGHSH, CDR2 LQKENI. The V end was cut by 2 bases, the J end by 4 bases, with 14 bases between. CDR3: CASSPVGDWGYGYTF. The CDR3 nucleotides read TGTGCCAGCTCACCAGTCGGGGATTGGGGCTATGGCTACACCTTC.